This TCR beta chain stems from a study of cytomegalovirus exposure and HLA in healthy donors. Notes on the study in general: The HLA-A and HLA-B alleles of most subjects were reportedly predicted accurately from TCR beta sequences. Exclusion applied to some V segments, including TRBV6-2 and TRBV6-3, as they were indistinguishable.

On this clone itself: Its cognate antigen is unknown.

V lost 6 bases and J 4 bases, leaving 8 bases between the germline ends. The CDR3 length is 11 residues. Germline CDR1 DFQATT, CDR2 SNEGSKA (reference sequence). With 60 Vbeta and 13 Jbeta primers, the PCR was carried out. The repertoire was sequenced with immunoSEQ multiplex PCR; TCRdb's copy has only in-frame clones and lacks some. This sample lists about 150,000 clones; its ten largest clones have around 1.5%. All donors participated as healthy donors of bone marrow. This TCR came from a woman aged 50 to 60 in good health and CMV-seronegative. The chain employs TRBV20-1 and TRBJ2-3; D ambiguous. Specimen: PBMCs. CDR3 coding DNA: TGCAGTGCCACTCTGGCAGATACGCAGTATTTT. Protein: CSATLADTQYF.